This entry lists 26 T cell receptor beta chains sequenced from one sample in a study of T cells in Graves' hyperthyroidism and ophthalmopathy. TCR beta CDR3 sequences were amplified from RNA transcripts. When the TCR CDR3 underwent first-round RT-PCR, the HTBI primer set was used. A single record per CDR3 protein comes from TCRdb applying MiXCR to the multiplex PCR reads. Found here are 650,000 to 700,000 distinct CDR3 sequences, around 16% of them singletons; the top ten hold about 16%. Sample: blood. The receptors here all came from a man between 50 and 59 years old with Graves' hyperthyroidism.

This clonotype was seen repeatedly, ten times or more. This chain connects TRBV6-2 or TRBV6-3 to TRBJ1-4; a possible D gene is TRBD1 (6 bases). In germline, CDR1 is MNHEY, CDR2 SVGEGT. The CDR3 is 13 amino acids. V was pared by 6 bases and J by 10 bases, with 15 bases between. Here the CDR3 DNA reads TGTGCCAGCAGACCGGGACAAATCGGAAAACTGTTTTTT. The encoded protein is CASRPGQIGKLFF.

Many counts were recorded for this clonotype. CDR3 region: CATGTGATGELFF. The CDR3 DNA follows: TGTGCCACCGGGACAGGGGCAACCGGGGAGCTGTTTTTT. This chain uses TRBV28 with TRBJ2-2, with TRBD1 matching 10 bases. After removal of 10 bases from V and 5 bases from J, the junction contained 4 bases not matched to a gene. The CDR3 consists of 13 residues. CDR1 and CDR2 from the germline V gene are MDHEN and SYDVKM.

The chain carries TRBV4-1 and TRBJ2-1, with D maybe TRBD2 (6 bases). V lost 1 base, J lost 9 bases, and 13 bases lay in between. Germline V gives CDR1 MGHRA, CDR2 YSYEKL. The CDR3 runs 14 residues. The CDR3 reads CASSQVGGLAEQFF. The CDR3 coding sequence is TGCGCCAGCAGCCAAGTGGGGGGATTAGCTGAGCAGTTCTTC.

The sample holds one count of this clonotype. The germline gene is not matched at one end of the junction; a read error may be the cause. J is TRBJ1-2 and V is TRBV5-6; tentatively, D is TRBD1 (5 bases). Germline values: CDR1 SGHDT, CDR2 YYEEEE. The length of the CDR3 is 15 residues. CDR3 DNA sequence: TGTGTCAGCAGCCCGGACCAGGGTCAGGATGGTGGCTACACCTTC. Translating gives CVSSPDQGQDGGYTF. Full variable domain (remainder filled in from reference TRBV5-6 and TRBJ1-2): DAGVTQSPTHLIKTRGQQVTLRCSPKSGHDTVSWYQQALGQGPQFIFQYYEEEERQRGNFPDRFSGHQFPNYSSELNVNALLLGDSALYLCVSSPDQGQDGGYTFGSGTRLTVV.

The V gene is TRBV14, the J gene TRBJ2-7; 10 positions match TRBD2. With V trimmed by 4 bases and J by 2 bases, 5 bases remained unmatched. CDR1 is SGHDN, CDR2 FVKESK, per germline. The CDR3 runs to 15 residues. CDR3 nucleotide sequence: TGTGCCAGCAGCCGTCTAGCGGGAGTCCCCTACGAGCAGTACTTC. Amino acid sequence: CASSRLAGVPYEQYF. The variable domain in full, completed from reference TRBV14 and TRBJ2-7, reads EAGVTQFPSHSVIEKGQTVTLRCDPISGHDNLYWYRRVMGKEIKFLLHFVKESKQDESGMPNNRFLAERTGGTYSTLKVQPAELEDSGVYFCASSRLAGVPYEQYFGPGTRLTVT.

To note about this clonotype: Possible read error: a much larger clone is one base away. The CDR3 end shows no conserved phenylalanine or tryptophan, and so a read error is likely. The chain is built from TRBV28 and TRBJ2-1, with TRBD2 matching 10 bases. The CDR3 loop spans 16 amino acids. V shed 5 bases and J 4 bases; nucleotides not matched to a gene: 8. Per germline, CDR1 MDHEN and CDR2 SYDVKM. This CDR3 is CASSPGVSGRYNEQFS. CDR3 bases: TGTGCCAGCAGTCCGGGGGTTAGCGGGAGGTACAATGAGCAGTTCTCC.

In this sample, this clonotype turned up many times. V usage is TRBV6-1 and J usage is TRBJ1-1; D call uncertain. The CDR3 contains 13 residues. Germline V CDR1 and CDR2: MNHNS, SASEGT. Trimming removed 2 bases at V and 2 bases at J, with 6 bases between. Written as DNA, the CDR3 is TGTGCCAGCAGTGAATCCTTCAACACTGAAGCTTTCTTT. The encoded protein is CASSESFNTEAFF.

This clonotype has at least ten counts. The chain has TRBV6-2 or TRBV6-3 and TRBJ2-5; 7 nucleotides match TRBD2. The CDR3 length is 13 residues. Unmatched junction bases numbered 6, after V lost 9 bases and J lost 2 bases. CDR1 and CDR2 (germline): MNHEY, SVGEGT. CDR3 coding DNA: TGTGCCAGGGAAACGGGAGGTCAAGAGACCCAGTACTTC. Protein: CARETGGQETQYF.

This rearrangement joins TRBV30 to TRBJ1-1, with a possible D match to TRBD1 (6 bases). Trimming stripped 8 bases from V and 3 bases from J, with 16 bases between. The CDR3 is 13 residues long. Germline assignment: CDR1 GTSNPN and CDR2 SVGIG (reference sequence). This chain's CDR3 is CARSGRGYTEAFF. DNA for the CDR3: TGTGCCCGAAGCGGGAGGGGGTACACTGAAGCTTTCTTT.

V and J are TRBV13 and TRBJ2-7; 8 nucleotides line up with TRBD1. CDR3 size: 16 residues. Germline V lookup: CDR1 PRHDT, CDR2 FYEKMQ (reference sequence). Germline trimming cut 4 bases from V and 6 bases from J; bases unmatched to any gene: 14. The CDR3 sequence is CASSSADRVGYSEQYF. The CDR3 nucleotides are TGTGCCAGCAGCTCCGCGGACAGGGTGGGTTACTCCGAGCAGTACTTC.

This clonotype occurred many times. The V and J genes are TRBV7-8 and TRBJ2-5; 7 bases match TRBD2. This CDR3 has 15 residues. Germline loops: CDR1 SGHVS, CDR2 FQNEAQ. The J segment lost 5 bases and the V segment lost 4 bases, leaving 10 bases of the junction unmatched. The CDR3 DNA reads as TGTGCCAGCAGCTATAGTGGGCGGGGGAGGGAGACCCAGTACTTC. This sequence encodes CASSYSGRGRETQYF.

In this sample, this clonotype turned up many times. The V gene is TRBV12-3 or TRBV12-4, the J gene TRBJ1-1, with a weak D call TRBD1 (6 bases). There are 14 residues in the CDR3. Trimming took 10 bases from V and 5 from J, leaving 20 bases between them. The CDR3 here is CATTTGGAGTEAFF. The CDR3 DNA reads TGTGCCACTACGACCGGGGGCGCGGGGACTGAAGCTTTCTTT.

This clonotype was seen ten or more times. This chain connects TRBV7-8 to TRBJ2-1, with D possibly TRBD2 on 7 matching bases. V dropped 5 bases and J dropped 6 bases, with 17 bases sitting between them. From germline, CDR1 is SGHVS and CDR2 FQNEAQ. There are 15 residues in the CDR3. CDR3: CASSRTWGGFNEQFF. Written as DNA, the CDR3 is TGTGCCAGCAGCCGTACGTGGGGGGGCTTCAATGAGCAGTTCTTC.

This clonotype has at least ten counts. V and J are TRBV2 and TRBJ2-7, with 14 nucleotides matching TRBD2. The V segment lost 8 bases and the J segment 7 bases; nucleotides outside the gene matches: 4. The CDR3 length is 13 residues. The germline gives CDR1 SNHLY, CDR2 FYNNEI. CDR3 protein: CASLGTSGREQYF. The CDR3 DNA follows: TGTGCCAGCCTTGGGACTAGCGGGAGAGAGCAGTACTTC.

This clonotype has a count of ten or more. The chain links TRBV28 to TRBJ1-1; possible D gene TRBD1, 5 bases. The CDR3 sequence is 15 residues long. V lost 0 bases and J lost 3, with 11 bases in between. Germline values: CDR1 MDHEN, CDR2 SYDVKM. The CDR3 loop reads CASSLWGEVYTEAFF. The CDR3 DNA reads as TGTGCCAGCAGTTTATGGGGGGAAGTGTACACTGAAGCTTTCTTT.

This clonotype was seen more than once but under ten times. V is TRBV28 and J is TRBJ2-7; D might be TRBD1 (6 bases). Germline V gives CDR1 MDHEN, CDR2 SYDVKM. The CDR3 covers 13 residues. V was clipped by 6 bases and J by 3 bases, with 12 bases between them. The CDR3, as DNA: TGTGCCAGCAGGAAACAGGGAGTCTACGAGCAGTACTTC. Its protein is CASRKQGVYEQYF.

A word on this clonotype: Possible read error: a much larger clone is one base away. The CDR3 end shows no conserved phenylalanine or tryptophan, and so a read error is likely. CDR3: CSARDLGEQNYGYTL. The CDR3 region has the DNA TGCAGTGCTAGAGATCTAGGTGAACAGAACTATGGCTACACCCTC. The rearrangement joins TRBV20-1 to TRBJ1-2; D is undetermined. Germline lookup yields CDR1 DFQATT and CDR2 SNEGSKA (reference sequence). Between the trimmed V and J ends, which lost 0 bases and 2 bases, there was a span of 13 bases. CDR3 length: 15 residues.

This clonotype has only a few counts. The chain links TRBV5-5 to TRBJ1-4; no clear D gene. Trimming took 5 bases from V and 0 from J, leaving 11 bases between them. Germline V gene lookup returns CDR1 SGHKS and CDR2 YYEKEE (reference sequence). CDR3 length equals 15 residues. The CDR3 DNA sequence: TGTGCCAGCAGTCCTCAAGTTGCAACTAATGAAAAACTGTTTTTT. This encodes CASSPQVATNEKLFF.

With regard to this clonotype: One base away lies a much larger clone, so this may be a sequencing read error. The rearrangement joins TRBV28 to TRBJ1-4; 7 bases match TRBD1. The CDR3 consists of 15 residues. Germline V gene lookup returns CDR1 MDHEN and CDR2 SYDVKM. The V segment lost 5 bases and the J segment 5 bases; nucleotides outside the gene matches: 8. DNA of the CDR3: TGTGCCAGCAGTCTCGGACAGGCCAAAAATGAAAAACTGTTTTTT. Translated: CASSLGQAKNEKLFF.

In its sample, this clonotype was seen a few times. The CDR3 DNA follows: TGTGCCAGCACGTATGGGGGGGTCACCGGGGAGCTGTTTTTT. As protein: CASTYGGVTGELFF. The chain links TRBV28 to TRBJ2-2; TRBD2 matches 7 bases. CDR1 and CDR2 from the germline V gene are MDHEN and SYDVKM. The CDR3 consists of 14 residues. The junction had 6 bases not matched to a gene; V was cut back by 7 bases and J by 4 bases.

In this sample, this clonotype turned up many times. The V and J genes are TRBV28 and TRBJ2-4; 10 bases are a match to TRBD2. V gave up 5 bases and J gave up 3 bases; unmatched junction bases: 4. Germline CDR1 is MDHEN and CDR2 is SYDVKM. The CDR3 loop spans 15 amino acids. CDR3 sequence: CASSLAGVDKNIQYF. The CDR3 DNA is TGTGCCAGCAGTCTAGCGGGAGTGGACAAAAACATTCAGTACTTC.

This clonotype was recorded a few times. The V gene is TRBV9, the J gene TRBJ1-5, with D hard to call. The germline V gene encodes CDR1 SGDLS and CDR2 YYNGEE. The ends were cut back, 0 bases at V and 0 bases at J, with 7 bases in the middle. CDR3 size: 15 residues. The CDR3 region has the DNA TGTGCCAGCAGCGTAGGGTCCAATAGCAATCAGCCCCAGCATTTT. This translates into CASSVGSNSNQPQHF.

The J gene is TRBJ2-7, the V gene TRBV6-5; the D is unclear. Per the germline V gene, CDR1 is MNHEY and CDR2 is SVGAGI. V lost 0 bases, J lost 6 bases, and 12 bases lay in between. This CDR3 is built from 14 residues. The CDR3 protein is CASSYSRPTPEQYF. The CDR3 region has the DNA TGTGCCAGCAGTTACTCGAGGCCAACCCCCGAGCAGTACTTC.

This clonotype was counted at least ten times. V and J are TRBV28 and TRBJ1-1; D call uncertain. CDR1 and CDR2 (germline): MDHEN, SYDVKM. The CDR3 totals 13 residues. Trimming left V 6 bases short and J 0 bases short, with 8 bases between. The CDR3 nucleotides read TGTGCCAGCAGCTCCCGACTGAACACTGAAGCTTTCTTT. Amino acids: CASSSRLNTEAFF.

The V gene is TRBV19, the J gene TRBJ2-2; D perhaps matches TRBD1 (5 bases). In germline, CDR1 is LNHDA, CDR2 SQIVND (reference sequence). The CDR3 has 16 residues. The V and J ends lost 3 bases and 4 bases respectively, with 15 bases between them. This CDR3 reads CASSIPLGHLTGELFF. The CDR3 coding sequence is TGTGCCAGTAGTATCCCTCTCGGACATCTCACCGGGGAGCTGTTTTTT.

The rearrangement uses TRBV11-2 and TRBJ2-1; 9 bases fit TRBD2. Losses at the gene ends were 3 bases for V and 4 bases for J; bases not matched to a gene: 7. Germline loops: CDR1 SGHAT, CDR2 FQNNGV. There are 16 residues in the CDR3. CDR3 sequence (DNA): TGTGCCAGCAGCTTCATGACTAGCGGAGGGTACAATGAGCAGTTCTTC. Residues: CASSFMTSGGYNEQFF. Full variable domain (remainder filled in from reference TRBV11-2 and TRBJ2-1): EAGVAQSPRYKIIEKRQSVAFWCNPISGHATLYWYQQILGQGPKLLIQFQNNGVVDDSQLPKDRFSAERLKGVDSTLKIQPAKLEDSAVYLCASSFMTSGGYNEQFFGPGTRLTVL.